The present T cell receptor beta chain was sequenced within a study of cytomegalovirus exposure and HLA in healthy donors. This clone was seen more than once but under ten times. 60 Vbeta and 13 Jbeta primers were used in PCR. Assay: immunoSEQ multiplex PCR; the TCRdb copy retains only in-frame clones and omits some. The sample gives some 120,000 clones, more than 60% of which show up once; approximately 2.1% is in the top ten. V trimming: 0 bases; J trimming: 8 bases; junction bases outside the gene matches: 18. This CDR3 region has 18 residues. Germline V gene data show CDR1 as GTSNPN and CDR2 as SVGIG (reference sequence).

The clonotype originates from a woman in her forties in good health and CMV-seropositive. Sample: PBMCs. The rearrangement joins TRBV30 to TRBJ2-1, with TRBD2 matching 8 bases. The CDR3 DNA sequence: TGTGCCTGGAGTGTTAGCCGTATTCCGGGACTAGATAACGATGAGCAGTTCTTC. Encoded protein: CAWSVSRIPGLDNDEQFF.